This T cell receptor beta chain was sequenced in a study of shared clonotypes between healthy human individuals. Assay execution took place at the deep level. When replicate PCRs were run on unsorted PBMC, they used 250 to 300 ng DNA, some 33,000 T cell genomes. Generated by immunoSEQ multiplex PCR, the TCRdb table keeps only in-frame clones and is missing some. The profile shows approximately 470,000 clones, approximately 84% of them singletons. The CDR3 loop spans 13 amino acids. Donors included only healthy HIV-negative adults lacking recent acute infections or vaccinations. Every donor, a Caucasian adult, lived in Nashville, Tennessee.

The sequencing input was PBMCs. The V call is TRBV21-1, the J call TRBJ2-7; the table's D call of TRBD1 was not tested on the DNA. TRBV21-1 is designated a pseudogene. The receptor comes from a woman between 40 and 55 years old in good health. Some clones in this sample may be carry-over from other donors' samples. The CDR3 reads CASSAQGSYEQYF. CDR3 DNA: TGTGCCAGCAGCGCCCAGGGTTCCTACGAGCAGTACTTC.